The sequence of this T cell receptor beta chain was determined in a study of T cell responses to AZD1222 COVID-19 vaccine. About this clone itself: Its cognate antigen is unknown.

TCRdb's copy holds only in-frame clones and misses some; the assay was immunoSEQ multiplex PCR. The sample contains over 150,000 clones, around 90% of which appear only once. Looked up from germline, CDR1 is MDHEN and CDR2 is SYDVKM. The ends lost 5 bases at V and 6 bases at J; junction bases unmatched: 7. The CDR3 consists of 14 residues. Whole-study findings and limits: Donors in the cohort were predominantly white British and more often female, and clonal diversity was possibly underestimated. Repertoire samples came only from after the peak T cell response. At study baseline, merely six AZD1222 recipients were seropositive.

The specimen was peripheral blood, collected on day 0 of AZD1222 vaccination. The receptor was isolated from an adult in good health. This chain links TRBV28 with TRBJ2-3; 8 bases are shared with TRBD2. The DNA for the CDR3 is TGTGCCAGCAGTCTGGGACTAGGACTCGATACGCAGTATTTT. Protein product: CASSLGLGLDTQYF.